Below, 22 T cell receptor beta chains from the same sample are listed, as sequenced in a study of blood T cell repertoires in COVID-19. Here immunoSEQ multiplex PCR was the method, and the copy in TCRdb shows in-frame clones only, minus some. In the table there are roughly 200,000 clones, around 82% of which are singletons. Sequencing was done on a sample of PBMCs or T cells enriched from blood (not recorded which). The receptors here all came from an older woman with acute COVID-19.

This chain connects TRBV21-1 to TRBJ2-3; TRBD2, as called in the table, went unchecked against the DNA. TRBV21-1 is annotated as a pseudogene. The length of the CDR3 is 14 residues. The CDR3 nucleotides are TGTGCCAGCAGCAGAGGGCCAACTAGCGGGATTTCGTATTTT. As protein: CASSRGPTSGISYF.

V and J are TRBV5-1 and TRBJ1-2, with 7 bases matching TRBD1. Trimming cost V 7 bases and J 9 bases; bases outside gene matches: 12. CDR3 length: 13 residues. The germline CDR1 and CDR2 sequences are SGHRS and YFSETQ. DNA of the CDR3: TGCGCCAGCTCCCCCGGGACAGCCGACCGCTACACCTTC. This encodes CASSPGTADRYTF.

The chain has TRBV27 and TRBJ2-7; 9 bases line up with TRBD2. With V trimmed by 4 bases and J by 0 bases, 16 bases remained unmatched. This CDR3 comprises 19 residues. The germline CDR1 and CDR2 sequences are MNHEY and SMNVEV (reference sequence). CDR3 nucleotides: TGTGCCAGCAGTTCCCCCGGGGGTAGCGGGAGTGCTCGCTCCTACGAGCAGTACTTC. Protein sequence: CASSSPGGSGSARSYEQYF.

This chain connects TRBV7-9 to TRBJ2-5; TRBD2 aligns across 7 bases. This CDR3 has 15 residues. Trimming took 5 bases from V and 4 from J; bases not matched to a gene: 10. Germline CDR1 SEHNR, CDR2 FQNEAQ (reference sequence). The DNA of the CDR3 is TGTGCCAGCAGCGTAGGACTAGGAGTTGGAGAGACCCAGTACTTC. Protein sequence: CASSVGLGVGETQYF.

On this clone itself: A much larger clonotype is one base distant, so this may be a read error. The chain combines TRBV4-1 with TRBJ2-5, with D maybe TRBD1 (5 bases). Germline lookup yields CDR1 MGHRA and CDR2 YSYEKL. Trimming cost V 4 bases and J 2 bases, with 5 bases left between them. CDR3 length equals 12 residues. The chain's CDR3 is CASSRQQETQYF. The DNA for the CDR3 is TGCGCCAGCAGCCGACAGCAAGAGACCCAGTACTTC.

The chain has TRBV7-6 and TRBJ1-2, with TRBD1 as a possible D gene (6 bases). Between the trimmed V and J ends, which lost 4 bases and 5 bases, there was a span of 14 bases. The length of the CDR3 is 14 residues. CDR1 and CDR2 (germline): SGHVS, FNYEAQ. CDR3 loop: CASSSQDGQYGYTF. The CDR3 DNA reads TGTGCCAGCAGCTCCCAGGACGGACAGTATGGCTACACCTTC. Full variable domain (missing parts from reference TRBV7-6 and TRBJ1-2): GAGVSQSPRYKVTKRGQDVALRCDPISGHVSLYWYRQALGQGPEFLTYFNYEAQQDKSGLPNDRFSAERPEGSISTLTIQRTEQRDSAMYRCASSSQDGQYGYTFGSGTRLTVV.

This clone appeared a few times. The CDR3 spells CASSQVRGYEQYF. The DNA for the CDR3 is TGTGCCAGCAGCCAAGTCCGGGGCTACGAGCAGTACTTC. This chain uses TRBV3-1 (or the pseudogene TRBV3-2) with TRBJ2-7, with D maybe TRBD2 (5 bases). CDR3 size: 13 residues. The V gene lost 1 base and the J gene lost 3 bases, with 7 bases spanning the gap. Germline V lookup: CDR1 LGHDT, CDR2 YNNKEL (reference sequence).

The gene calls are TRBV18 and TRBJ2-6, with D maybe TRBD1 (6 bases). CDR1 KGHSH and CDR2 LQKENI come from the germline V gene. There are 16 residues in the CDR3. V was pared by 3 bases and J by 4 bases, with 13 bases between. CDR3 nucleotide sequence: TGTGCCAGCTCACCCTCGGACAGTACGGGGGCCAACGTCCTGACTTTC. This codes for CASSPSDSTGANVLTF.

This rearrangement joins TRBV5-1 to TRBJ1-2; 8 nucleotides align to TRBD1. J lost 5 bases, V lost 0 bases, and 6 bases had no gene match. Germline-derived CDR1 and CDR2 are SGHRS and YFSETQ. The CDR3 spans 15 residues. CDR3 sequence (DNA): TGCGCCAGCAGCTTGGAGGGACAGGCGATATATGGCTACACCTTC. It yields the protein CASSLEGQAIYGYTF.

This chain joins TRBV10-3 and TRBJ2-3, with TRBD2 matching 7 bases. The germline gives CDR1 ENHRY, CDR2 SYGVKD. Trimming at V came to 8 bases and at J to 2 bases, leaving 7 bases not matched to a gene. The CDR3 has 14 amino acids. In DNA form, the CDR3 reads TGTGCCATCGGGCGTGGGGGGGACACAGATACGCAGTATTTT. This encodes CAIGRGGDTDTQYF.

The chain recombines TRBV13 with TRBJ2-6; 11 nucleotides agree with TRBD1. With V trimmed by 6 bases and J by 12 bases, 10 bases remained unmatched. The CDR3 totals 15 residues. CDR1 is PRHDT, CDR2 FYEKMQ, per germline (reference sequence). The CDR3 region is CASSFTGQGAPVLTF. The DNA of the CDR3 is TGTGCCAGCAGTTTTACCGGACAGGGGGCCCCCGTCCTGACTTTC.

The chain links TRBV11-3 to TRBJ2-1; TRBD1 might be the D (6 bases). Trimming left V 1 base short and J 9 bases short, with 13 bases between. Per the germline V gene, CDR1 is SGHNT and CDR2 is YENEEA. This CDR3 has 14 amino acids. Here the CDR3 DNA reads TGTGCCAGCAGCTTAGTGTCCCAGGGGACTGAGCAGTTCTTC. Encoded protein: CASSLVSQGTEQFF.

This clone occurred a few times. The chain employs TRBV5-1 and TRBJ1-1, with 12 nucleotides matching TRBD1. There are 16 residues in the CDR3. V gave up 2 bases and J gave up 5 bases; unmatched junction bases: 7. The germline gives CDR1 SGHRS, CDR2 YFSETQ. The CDR3 nucleotides read TGCGCCAGCAGCTTTGGGACAGGGGGCGCGAGAACTGAAGCTTTCTTT. As protein: CASSFGTGGARTEAFF.

This clone was counted only a few times. The chain carries TRBV7-9 and TRBJ1-5; D unclear. CDR1 SEHNR and CDR2 FQNEAQ come from the germline V gene (reference sequence). CDR3 length: 14 residues. The ends were cut back, 4 bases at V and 5 bases at J, with 12 bases in the middle. CDR3 nucleotide sequence: TGTGCCAGCAGCTCAGCTAGAGGAGATCAGCCCCAGCATTTT. It translates to CASSSARGDQPQHF.

The V and J genes are TRBV4-1 and TRBJ2-5, with D possibly TRBD2 on 6 matching bases. This CDR3 comprises 15 residues. Trimming took 0 bases from V and 7 from J, leaving 15 bases between them. Germline V gene data show CDR1 as MGHRA and CDR2 as YSYEKL. This CDR3 reads CASSQDELAVGTQYF. The CDR3, as DNA: TGCGCCAGCAGCCAAGATGAACTAGCTGTTGGGACCCAGTACTTC.

This clone was detected a few times. The V gene is TRBV3-1 (or the pseudogene TRBV3-2), the J gene TRBJ2-1; D perhaps matches TRBD2 (6 bases). Germline-derived CDR1 and CDR2 are LGHDT and YNNKEL (reference sequence). Trimming stripped 4 bases from V and 8 bases from J, with 21 bases between. The CDR3 totals 16 residues. CDR3 sequence: CASSPSGGAVVDEQFF. CDR3 nucleotide sequence: TGTGCCAGCAGCCCTTCCGGGGGAGCGGTGGTCGATGAGCAGTTCTTC.

The rearrangement joins TRBV4-2 to TRBJ2-4; 7 nucleotides match TRBD2. Germline V lookup: CDR1 LGHNA, CDR2 YNFKEQ. The CDR3 totals 17 residues. J lost 1 base, V lost 1 base, and 7 bases had no gene match. CDR3 in DNA: TGTGCCAGCAGCCAAGTGTTGCGGGGGTCGGCCAAAAACATTCAGTACTTC. This gives the protein CASSQVLRGSAKNIQYF.

The CDR3 reads CASSLGTSEQYF. The CDR3 nucleotides read TGTGCCAGCAGTTTAGGGACAAGCGAGCAGTACTTC. This sequence joins TRBV12-3 or TRBV12-4 and TRBJ2-7, with D tentatively TRBD1 (5 bases). Trimming took 1 base from V and 6 from J, leaving 7 bases between them. The CDR3 sequence is 12 residues long.

This clone has just a few counts. This chain uses TRBV7-9 with TRBJ2-7, with 8 bases identical to TRBD2. CDR3 length: 13 amino acids. V lost 8 bases and J lost 1; bases outside the gene matches: 4. Germline CDR1 reads SEHNR; CDR2 reads FQNEAQ (reference sequence). The CDR3 DNA follows: TGTGCCAGCCTTCAGCGGGAGTCCTACGAGCAGTACTTC. Amino acid sequence: CASLQRESYEQYF.

V is TRBV11-2 and J is TRBJ1-4; D not certain. Germline V gene sequence: CDR1 SGHAT, CDR2 FQNNGV. V was trimmed by 5 bases and J by 7 bases, leaving 11 bases between them. This CDR3 region has 13 residues. CDR3 sequence: CASSRDRGEKLFF. CDR3 sequence (DNA): TGTGCCAGCAGCCGGGATCGGGGTGAAAAACTGTTTTTT.

The chain recombines TRBV10-3 with TRBJ2-1, with no clear D. V gave up 2 bases and J gave up 7 bases, with 9 bases separating them. The germline gives CDR1 ENHRY, CDR2 SYGVKD. This CDR3 has 13 amino acids. CDR3 sequence (DNA): TGTGCCATCAGTGAGCCTAATCGGAATGAGCAGTTCTTC. Its protein product is CAISEPNRNEQFF.

Only one count was recorded for this clone. The V call is TRBV18, the J call TRBJ1-2, with a tentative D call TRBD1 (5 bases). CDR1 is KGHSH, CDR2 LQKENI, per germline. This CDR3 is built from 16 residues. Trimming stripped 4 bases from V and 5 bases from J, with 20 bases between. The CDR3 coding sequence is TGTGCCAGCTCACAGCAAGACAGAGCCTCAAATTATGGCTACACCTTC. Its translation is CASSQQDRASNYGYTF.